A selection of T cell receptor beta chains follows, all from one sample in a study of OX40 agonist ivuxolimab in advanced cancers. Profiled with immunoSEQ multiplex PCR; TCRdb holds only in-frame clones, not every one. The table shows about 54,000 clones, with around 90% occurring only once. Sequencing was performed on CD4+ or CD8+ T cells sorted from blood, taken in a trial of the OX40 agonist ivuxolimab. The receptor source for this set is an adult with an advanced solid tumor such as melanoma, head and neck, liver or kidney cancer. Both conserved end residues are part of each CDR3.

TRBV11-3 CASSLSGSTEAFF
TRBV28 CASSLIGAEGYTF
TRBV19 CASSPGQGAVYEQFF
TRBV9 CASSVEWSTEAFF
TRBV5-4 CASSLGSQETQYF
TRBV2 CASSEAGGWGEAFF
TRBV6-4 CASSDSAAYSYNEQFF
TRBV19 CASTDFKDGSNQPQHF
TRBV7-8 CASSFEFGTEAFF
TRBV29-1 CSVEGEGVSGGYTF
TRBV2 CASSEGPADGYTF
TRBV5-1 CASSSDRKPYEQYF
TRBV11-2 CASSPDSQSGANVLTF
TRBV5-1 CASSLSTGYNEQFF
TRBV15 CATSRDQDRAVYEQYF
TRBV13 CASSLEGRTEAFF
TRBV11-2 CASSLDLEKTYEQYF
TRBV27 CASSSVGTGVETQYF
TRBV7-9 CASSPRLAGSVETQYF
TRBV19 CASSGGTQGVYEQYF
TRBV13 CASSLQESSVVTYEQYF
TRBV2 CASWDRSAEAFF
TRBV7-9 CASRGTTKETQYF